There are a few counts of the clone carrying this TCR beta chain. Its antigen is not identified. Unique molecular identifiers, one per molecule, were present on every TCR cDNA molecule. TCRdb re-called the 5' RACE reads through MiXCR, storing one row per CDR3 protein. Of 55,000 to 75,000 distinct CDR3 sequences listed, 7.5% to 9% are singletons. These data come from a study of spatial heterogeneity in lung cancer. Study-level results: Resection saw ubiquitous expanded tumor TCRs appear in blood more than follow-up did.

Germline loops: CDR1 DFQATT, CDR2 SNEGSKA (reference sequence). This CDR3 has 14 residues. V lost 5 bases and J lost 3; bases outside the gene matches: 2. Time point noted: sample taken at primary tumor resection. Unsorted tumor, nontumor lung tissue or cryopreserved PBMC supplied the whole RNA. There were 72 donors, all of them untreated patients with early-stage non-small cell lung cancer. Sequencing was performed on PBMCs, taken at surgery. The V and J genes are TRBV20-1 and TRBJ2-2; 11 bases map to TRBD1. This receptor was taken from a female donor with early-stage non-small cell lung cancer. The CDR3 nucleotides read TGCAGTGCTTGGGACAGGGGGTACACCGGGGAGCTGTTTTTT. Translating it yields CSAWDRGYTGELFF.